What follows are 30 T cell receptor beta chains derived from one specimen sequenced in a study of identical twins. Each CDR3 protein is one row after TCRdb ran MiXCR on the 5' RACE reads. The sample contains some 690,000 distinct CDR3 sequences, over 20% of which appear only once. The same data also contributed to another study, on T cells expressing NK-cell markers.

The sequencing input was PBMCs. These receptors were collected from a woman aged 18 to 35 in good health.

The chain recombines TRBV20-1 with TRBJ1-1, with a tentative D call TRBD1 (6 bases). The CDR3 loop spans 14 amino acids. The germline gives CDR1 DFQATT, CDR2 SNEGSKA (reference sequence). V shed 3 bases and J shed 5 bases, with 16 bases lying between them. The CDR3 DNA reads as TGCAGTGCTAGGACATCCAGGGGTGGGACTGAAGCTTTCTTT. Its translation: CSARTSRGGTEAFF.

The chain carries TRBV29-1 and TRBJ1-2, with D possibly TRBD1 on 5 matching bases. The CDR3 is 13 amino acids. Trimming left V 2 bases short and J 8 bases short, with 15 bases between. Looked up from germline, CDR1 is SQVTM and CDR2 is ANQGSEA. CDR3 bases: TGCAGCGTTGAACTGTCAGGGTATCAAGGCTACACCTTC. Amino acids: CSVELSGYQGYTF.

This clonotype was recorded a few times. CDR3 amino acids: CASSQRGTGTEAFF. The CDR3 DNA follows: TGCGCCAGCAGCCAGAGGGGGACGGGCACTGAAGCTTTCTTT. The V and J genes are TRBV4-1 and TRBJ1-1; weak D call: TRBD1 (6 bases). V shed 3 bases and J shed 4 bases, with 12 bases lying between them. In germline, CDR1 is MGHRA, CDR2 YSYEKL. The CDR3 loop spans 14 amino acids.

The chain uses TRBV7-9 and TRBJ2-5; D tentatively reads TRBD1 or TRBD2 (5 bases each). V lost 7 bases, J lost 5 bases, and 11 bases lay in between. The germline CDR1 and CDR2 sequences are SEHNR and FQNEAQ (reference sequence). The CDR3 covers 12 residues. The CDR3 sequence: CASTNWGETQYF. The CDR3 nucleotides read TGTGCCAGCACGAATTGGGGGGAGACCCAGTACTTC.

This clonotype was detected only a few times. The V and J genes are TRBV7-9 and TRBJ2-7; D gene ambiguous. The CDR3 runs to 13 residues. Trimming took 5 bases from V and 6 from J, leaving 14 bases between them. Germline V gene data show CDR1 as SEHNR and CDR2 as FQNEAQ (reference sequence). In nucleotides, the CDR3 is TGTGCCAGCAGCCCAGGTGCTAGGCGCGAGCAGTACTTC. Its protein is CASSPGARREQYF.

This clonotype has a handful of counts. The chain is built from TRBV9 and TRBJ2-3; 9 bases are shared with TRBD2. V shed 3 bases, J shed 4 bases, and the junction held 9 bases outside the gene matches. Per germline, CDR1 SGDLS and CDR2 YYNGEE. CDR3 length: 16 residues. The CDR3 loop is CASSGGGSGGSDTQYF. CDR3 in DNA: TGTGCCAGCAGCGGCGGAGGTAGCGGGGGCTCAGATACGCAGTATTTT.

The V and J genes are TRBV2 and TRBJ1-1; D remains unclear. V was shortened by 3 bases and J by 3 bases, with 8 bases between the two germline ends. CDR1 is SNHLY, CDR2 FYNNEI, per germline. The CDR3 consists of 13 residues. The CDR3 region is CASSDRQYTEAFF. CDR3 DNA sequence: TGTGCCAGCAGTGACCGGCAGTACACTGAAGCTTTCTTT.

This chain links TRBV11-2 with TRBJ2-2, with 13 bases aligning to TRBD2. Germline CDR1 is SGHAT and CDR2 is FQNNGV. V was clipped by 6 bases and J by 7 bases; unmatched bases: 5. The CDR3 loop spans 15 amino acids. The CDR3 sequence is CASSSTSGGLGELFF. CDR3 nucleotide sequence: TGTGCCAGCAGTTCGACTAGCGGGGGGCTCGGGGAGCTGTTTTTT.

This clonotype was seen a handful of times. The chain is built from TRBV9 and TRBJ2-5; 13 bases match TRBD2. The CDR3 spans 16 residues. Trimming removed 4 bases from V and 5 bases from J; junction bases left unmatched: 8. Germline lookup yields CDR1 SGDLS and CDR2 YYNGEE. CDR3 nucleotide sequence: TGTGCCAGCAGCCCGACCCGGGGACTAGCGGGGGAGACCCAGTACTTC. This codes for CASSPTRGLAGETQYF.

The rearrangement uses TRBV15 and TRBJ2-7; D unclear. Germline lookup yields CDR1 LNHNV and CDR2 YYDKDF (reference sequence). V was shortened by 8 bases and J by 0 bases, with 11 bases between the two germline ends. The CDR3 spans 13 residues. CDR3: CATRYEYSYEQYF. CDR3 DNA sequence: TGTGCCACCCGTTACGAATACTCCTACGAGCAGTACTTC.

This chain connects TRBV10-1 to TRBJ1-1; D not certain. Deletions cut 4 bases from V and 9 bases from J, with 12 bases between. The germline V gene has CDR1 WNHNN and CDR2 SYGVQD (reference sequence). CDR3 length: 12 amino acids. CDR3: CASSVNDGQAFF. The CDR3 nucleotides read TGCGCCAGCAGTGTTAACGACGGACAAGCTTTCTTT.

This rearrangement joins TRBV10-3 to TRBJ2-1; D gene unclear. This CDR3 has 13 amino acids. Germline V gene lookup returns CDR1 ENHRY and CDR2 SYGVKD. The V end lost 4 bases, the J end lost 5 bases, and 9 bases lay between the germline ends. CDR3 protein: CAISGAQDNEQFF. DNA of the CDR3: TGTGCCATCAGTGGGGCTCAGGACAATGAGCAGTTCTTC.

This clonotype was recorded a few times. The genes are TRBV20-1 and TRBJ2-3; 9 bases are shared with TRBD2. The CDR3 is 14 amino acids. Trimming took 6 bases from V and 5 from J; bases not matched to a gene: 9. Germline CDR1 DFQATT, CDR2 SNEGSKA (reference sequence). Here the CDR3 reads CSATGSGGRDTQYF. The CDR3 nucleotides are TGCAGTGCGACCGGCAGCGGGGGGAGAGATACGCAGTATTTT.

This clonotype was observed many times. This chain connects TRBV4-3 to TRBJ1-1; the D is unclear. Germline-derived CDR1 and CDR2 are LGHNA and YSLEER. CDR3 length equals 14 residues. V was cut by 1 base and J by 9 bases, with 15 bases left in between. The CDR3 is CASSQGFTEHQAFF. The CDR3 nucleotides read TGCGCCAGCAGCCAAGGGTTCACGGAACATCAAGCTTTCTTT.

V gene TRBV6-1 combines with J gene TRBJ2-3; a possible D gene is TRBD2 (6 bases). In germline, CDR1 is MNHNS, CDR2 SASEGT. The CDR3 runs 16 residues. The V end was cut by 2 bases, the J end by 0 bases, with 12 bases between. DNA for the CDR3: TGTGCCAGCAGTGAAAGGGCGGGGCTGAGCACAGATACGCAGTATTTT. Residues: CASSERAGLSTDTQYF.

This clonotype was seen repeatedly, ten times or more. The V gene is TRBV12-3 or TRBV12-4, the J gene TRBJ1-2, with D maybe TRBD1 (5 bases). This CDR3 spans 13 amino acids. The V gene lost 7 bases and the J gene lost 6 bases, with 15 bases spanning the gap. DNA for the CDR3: TGTGCCAGCAAGGCCGCAGGGCAGAATGGCTACACCTTC. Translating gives CASKAAGQNGYTF.

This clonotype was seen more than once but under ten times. The CDR3 here is CASSFQAGIGEQYF. The CDR3 region has the DNA TGTGCCAGCAGCTTTCAAGCGGGAATAGGCGAGCAGTACTTC. The chain carries TRBV7-2 and TRBJ2-7; TRBD2 matches at 7 bases. Germline assignment: CDR1 SGHTA and CDR2 FQGNSA. There are 14 residues in the CDR3. Losses at the gene ends were 3 bases for V and 6 bases for J; bases not matched to a gene: 8.

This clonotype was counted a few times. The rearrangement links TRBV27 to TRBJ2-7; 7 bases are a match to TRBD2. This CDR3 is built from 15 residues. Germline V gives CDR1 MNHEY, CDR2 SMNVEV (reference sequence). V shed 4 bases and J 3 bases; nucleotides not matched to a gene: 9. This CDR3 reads CASSSYPGRVYEQYF. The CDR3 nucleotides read TGTGCCAGCAGTTCCTACCCGGGGAGGGTCTACGAGCAGTACTTC.

The CDR3 reads CASSSQTGGREQYF. In DNA, the CDR3 is TGTGCCAGCAGCTCCCAGACGGGGGGCCGCGAGCAGTACTTC. This chain uses TRBV11-2 with TRBJ2-7; a weak D match, TRBD2 (7 bases). Germline CDR1 SGHAT, CDR2 FQNNGV. CDR3 length: 14 amino acids. Trimming removed 4 bases at V and 6 bases at J, with 16 bases between.

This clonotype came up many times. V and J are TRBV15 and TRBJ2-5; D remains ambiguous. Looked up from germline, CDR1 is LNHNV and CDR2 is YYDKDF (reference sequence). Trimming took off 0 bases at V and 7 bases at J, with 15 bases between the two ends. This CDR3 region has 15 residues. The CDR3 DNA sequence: TGTGCCACCAGCAGAGATGTTACATATTCAGGGACCCAGTACTTC. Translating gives CATSRDVTYSGTQYF.

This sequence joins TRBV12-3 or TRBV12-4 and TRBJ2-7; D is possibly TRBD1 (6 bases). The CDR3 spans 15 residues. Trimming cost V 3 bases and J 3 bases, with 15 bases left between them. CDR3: CASSFVSDRRYEQYF. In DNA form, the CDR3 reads TGTGCCAGCAGTTTCGTTTCTGACAGGCGCTACGAGCAGTACTTC.

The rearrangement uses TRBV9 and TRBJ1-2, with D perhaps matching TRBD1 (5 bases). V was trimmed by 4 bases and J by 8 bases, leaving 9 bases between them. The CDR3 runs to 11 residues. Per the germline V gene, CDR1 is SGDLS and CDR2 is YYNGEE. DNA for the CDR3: TGTGCCAGCAGCAGCAGGGAAGGCTACACCTTC. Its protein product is CASSSREGYTF.

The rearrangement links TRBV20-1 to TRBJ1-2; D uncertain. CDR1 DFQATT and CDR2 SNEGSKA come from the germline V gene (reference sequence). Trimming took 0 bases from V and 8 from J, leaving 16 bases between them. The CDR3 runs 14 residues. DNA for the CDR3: TGCAGTGCTAGAGATCGCGGCTCCTTGGAGGGCTACACCTTC. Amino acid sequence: CSARDRGSLEGYTF.

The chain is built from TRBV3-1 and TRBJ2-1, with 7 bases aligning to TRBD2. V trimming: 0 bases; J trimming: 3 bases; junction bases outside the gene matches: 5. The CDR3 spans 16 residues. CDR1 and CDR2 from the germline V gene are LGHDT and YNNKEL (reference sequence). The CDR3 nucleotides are TGTGCCAGCAGCCAAGATGGCGGGAGATTCTACAATGAGCAGTTCTTC. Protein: CASSQDGGRFYNEQFF.

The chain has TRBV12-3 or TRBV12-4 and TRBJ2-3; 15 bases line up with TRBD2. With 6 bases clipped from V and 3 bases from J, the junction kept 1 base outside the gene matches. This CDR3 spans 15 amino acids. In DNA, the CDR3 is TGTGCCAGCAGGGGGACTAGCGGGGGGACAGATACGCAGTATTTT. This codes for CASRGTSGGTDTQYF.

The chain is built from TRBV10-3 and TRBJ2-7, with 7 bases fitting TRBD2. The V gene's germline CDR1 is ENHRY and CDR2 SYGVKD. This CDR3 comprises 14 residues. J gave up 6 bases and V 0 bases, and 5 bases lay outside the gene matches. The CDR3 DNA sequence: TGTGCCATCAGTGAGTCGGCGGGAGAATCCGAGCAGTACTTC. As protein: CAISESAGESEQYF.

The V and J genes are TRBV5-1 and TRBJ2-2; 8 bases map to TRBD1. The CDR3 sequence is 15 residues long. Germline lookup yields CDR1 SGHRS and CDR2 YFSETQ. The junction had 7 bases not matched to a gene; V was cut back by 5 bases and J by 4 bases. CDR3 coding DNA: TGCGCCAGCAGTCGGGACAGGATCGGCACCGGGGAGCTGTTTTTT. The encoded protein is CASSRDRIGTGELFF.

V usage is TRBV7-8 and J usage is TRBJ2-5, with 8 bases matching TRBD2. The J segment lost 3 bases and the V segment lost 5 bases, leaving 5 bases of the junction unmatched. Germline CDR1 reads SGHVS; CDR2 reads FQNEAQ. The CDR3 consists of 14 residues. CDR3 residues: CASSLSSGKETQYF. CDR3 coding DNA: TGTGCCAGCAGCCTAAGTAGCGGGAAAGAGACCCAGTACTTC.

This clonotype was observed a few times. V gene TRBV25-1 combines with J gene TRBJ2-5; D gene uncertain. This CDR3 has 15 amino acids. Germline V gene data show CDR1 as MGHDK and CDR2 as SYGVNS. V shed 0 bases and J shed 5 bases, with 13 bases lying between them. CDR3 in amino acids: CASSEYSAEKETQYF. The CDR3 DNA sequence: TGTGCCAGCAGTGAATATAGTGCAGAGAAGGAGACCCAGTACTTC.

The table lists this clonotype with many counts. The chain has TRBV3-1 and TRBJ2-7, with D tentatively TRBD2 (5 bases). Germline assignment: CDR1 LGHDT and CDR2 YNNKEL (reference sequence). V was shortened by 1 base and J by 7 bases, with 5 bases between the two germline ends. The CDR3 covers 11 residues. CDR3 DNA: TGTGCCAGCAGCCAAGGGGAGGAGCAGTACTTC. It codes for CASSQGEEQYF.